Listed here are 8 T cell receptor beta chains from one sample, sequenced in a study of CD8+ T cells in alopecia areata. Sorting of pooled cutaneous lymph node cells was based on CD4, CD8alpha, NKG2D, NKG2ACE and other markers. cDNA serving as the sequencing template came from extracted, reverse transcribed RNA. The method was immunoSEQ multiplex PCR; TCRdb's version includes in-frame clones alone and lacks a portion of them. Observed in the sample are approximately 280,000 clones, none of them singletons. Sequenced material: CD4+ T cells sorted from a lymph node. The receptor source for this set is a C3H/HeJ mouse with alopecia areata. This mouse strain has H2-k as its MHC haplotype.

As to this clone: Gene names follow the mouse nomenclature. Coverage ceases 3 residues before the CDR3 finishes, and the germline J gene fills in the end. The rearrangement joins TRBV13-1 to TRBJ1-6, with D possibly matching TRBD1 (6 bases). TRBJ1-6 is given ORF status, its function remaining uncertain. Trimming cost V 0 bases and J 10 bases, with 8 bases left between them. CDR3 length equals 13 residues. CDR1 and CDR2 (germline): NSHNY, SYGAGN. CDR3 DNA (partial): TGTGCCAGCAGTGATGGGGGGGGCTCGCCC. This encodes CASSDGGGSP. The entire CDR3 sequence reads CASSDGGGSPLYF.

Concerning this clone: Mouse names are used for the genes. CDR3 sequence: CASGVGGPTNTGQLYF. The CDR3 DNA, read in part, is TGTGCCAGCGGTGTCGGGGGGCCCACAAACACCGGG. The chain combines TRBV13-2 with TRBJ2-2; possibly TRBD2 for D (7 bases). The sequenced fragment ends 4 residues before the CDR3 boundary, so the rest is inferred from the germline J gene. V lost 3 bases, J lost 0 bases, and 12 bases lay in between. Germline V gives CDR1 NNHNN, CDR2 SYGAGS (reference sequence). The CDR3 extends over 16 amino acids.

About this clone: Gene names are mouse gene names. Read data end 4 residues before the CDR3 end; the end is taken from the germline J gene. The gene calls are TRBV13-1 and TRBJ2-5; 7 positions match TRBD1. Germline CDR1 is NSHNY and CDR2 is SYGAGN. This CDR3 contains 15 residues. CDR3 DNA (partial): TGTGCCAGCAGTGAGCTCGACAGGGAGGGAGAC. This gives the protein CASSELDREGD. The full-length CDR3 reads as CASSELDREGDTQYF.

A remark on this clone: The genes and germline here are from mouse. The read ends 4 residues before the CDR3 terminus; that terminus is restored from the germline J gene. This rearrangement joins TRBV14 to TRBJ2-1; 10 positions agree with TRBD2. The CDR3 length is 17 residues. Germline V CDR1 and CDR2: SGHDT, FRDEAV. The J segment lost 3 bases and the V segment lost 1 base, leaving 7 bases of the junction unmatched. CDR3: CASSFRWGGVIYAEQFF. The CDR3 DNA, read in part, is TGTGCCAGCAGTTTCCGCTGGGGGGGCGTCATCTATGCT.

Only a few counts were recorded for this clone. The gene names here belong to mouse. The read comes to an end 4 residues before the CDR3 does, leaving the germline J gene to fill in the end. Within the sample, other DNA sequences also encode this same CDR3. This chain links TRBV19 with TRBJ2-2; 7 nucleotides align to TRBD2. This CDR3 is 16 amino acids long. J lost 0 bases, V lost 1 base, and 3 bases had no gene match. CDR1 and CDR2 from the germline V gene are FNHDT and SITEND (reference sequence). The sequenced CDR3 bases are TGTGCCAGCAGTATAAGGCTGGGGGCAAACACCGGG. Translated: CASSIRLGANTG. The entire CDR3 sequence reads CASSIRLGANTGQLYF.

Turning to this clone: The genes are named according to mouse. The read is 4 residues too short to cover the CDR3 end, so that end is filled in from the germline J gene. The chain couples TRBV13-3 to TRBJ2-3; 8 nucleotides agree with TRBD2. Germline CDR1 and CDR2: NNHDY and SYVADS. CDR3 length: 18 residues. J lost 0 bases, V lost 0 bases, and 9 bases had no gene match. The DNA read from the CDR3 is TGTGCCAGCAGTGATGCCCCCGCTGGGGGGTCTAGTGCAGAA. Its protein is CASSDAPAGGSSAE. The entire CDR3 sequence reads CASSDAPAGGSSAETLYF.

As concerns this clone: Each gene name is a mouse one. The read falls 4 residues short of the CDR3 end, and the missing part is taken from the germline J gene. The rearrangement uses TRBV13-2 and TRBJ2-3, with 10 bases identical to TRBD2. The CDR3 contains 16 residues. The V gene end was trimmed by 4 bases and the J gene end by 0 bases; junction bases not matched to a gene: 5. Germline-derived CDR1 and CDR2 are NNHNN and SYGAGS (reference sequence). The part of the CDR3 DNA that was read is TGTGCCAGCGGTCCACGACTGGGGGGAAGTGCAGAA. Its translation is CASGPRLGGSAE. The entire CDR3 sequence reads CASGPRLGGSAETLYF.

This clone was seen a handful of times. Gene names follow the mouse nomenclature. The read gets to within 4 residues of the CDR3 end, and the germline J gene fills in the rest. This sample also contains other DNA sequences that code for the same CDR3. The V call is TRBV13-1, the J call TRBJ1-2; weak D call: TRBD1 (5 bases). V gave up 2 bases and J gave up 0 bases, with 8 bases separating them. In germline, CDR1 is NSHNY, CDR2 SYGAGN. CDR3 length: 14 amino acids. The sequenced CDR3 bases are TGTGCCAGCAGTGAGGGACTCGCAAACTCC. Translated, it gives CASSEGLANS. The whole CDR3 sequence reads CASSEGLANSDYTF.